This T cell receptor beta chain was identified during a study of T cells in Graves' hyperthyroidism and ophthalmopathy. RNA transcripts yielded amplified TCR beta CDR3 regions. The HTBI primer set was used in a first-round RT-PCR of the TCR CDR3. TCRdb reprocessed the multiplex PCR reads with MiXCR, giving one entry per CDR3 protein. The data contain hundreds of thousands of distinct CDR3 sequences, less than 25% of them singletons. Germline trimming cut 5 bases from V and 2 bases from J; bases unmatched to any gene: 5. This CDR3 is 15 amino acids long. Germline V gene data show CDR1 as LNHDA and CDR2 as SQIVND (reference sequence).

The chain carries TRBV19 and TRBJ2-3; 9 positions agree with TRBD1. Sequenced: blood. The TCR comes from a young man with Graves' ophthalmopathy. As DNA, the CDR3 is TGTGCCAGTAGTGCCCGGGACAGGGCCACAGATACGCAGTATTTT. It is translated as CASSARDRATDTQYF.